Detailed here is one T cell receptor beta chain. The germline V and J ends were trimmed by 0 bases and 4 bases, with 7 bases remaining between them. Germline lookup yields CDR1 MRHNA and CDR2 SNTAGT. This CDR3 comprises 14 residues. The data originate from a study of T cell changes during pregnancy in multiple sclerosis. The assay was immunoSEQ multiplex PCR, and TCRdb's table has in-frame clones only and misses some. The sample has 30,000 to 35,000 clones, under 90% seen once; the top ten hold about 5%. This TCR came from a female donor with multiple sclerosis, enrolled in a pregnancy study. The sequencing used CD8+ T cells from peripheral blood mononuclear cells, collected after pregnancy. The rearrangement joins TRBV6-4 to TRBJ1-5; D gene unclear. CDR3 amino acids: CASSDSGENQPQHF. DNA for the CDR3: TGTGCCAGCAGTGACTCAGGAGAAAATCAGCCCCAGCATTTT.